The table lists the clone carrying this T cell receptor beta chain with many counts. Among the patients, aged 18 to 65, hyperthyroidism was newly diagnosed and had lasted under 2 months. The authors obtained PBMCs from over 8.5 ml of fresh peripheral blood. The sample belongs to a study of T cells in Graves' hyperthyroidism and ophthalmopathy. There were TCR beta CDR3 regions amplified from RNA transcripts. The HTBI primer set drove a first-round RT-PCR of the TCR CDR3. Each CDR3 protein gets one entry after TCRdb re-called the multiplex PCR reads with MiXCR. The repertoire includes 450,000 to 600,000 distinct CDR3 sequences, less than 15% of them detected once, and approximately 15% sits in the top ten. The V gene's germline CDR1 is SNHLY and CDR2 FYNNEI. With 7 bases removed from V and 4 bases from J, the gap between germline ends came to 11 bases. The length of the CDR3 is 13 residues.

Sequencing was carried out using blood. This sequence originates from a woman in her forties with Graves' hyperthyroidism. The chain links TRBV2 to TRBJ2-1; a possible D gene is TRBD1 (5 bases). Here the CDR3 DNA reads TGTGCCAGCAAACCAGGGATTTACAATGAGCAGTTCTTC. It encodes CASKPGIYNEQFF.